This record covers a single T cell receptor (beta chain). Its antigen is unknown. Per-base qualities were not stored, and no clone one base away is much larger. The CDR3 regions of human TCRbeta chains were analyzed by immunosequencing. The source study handled its data this way. TCRs in the repertoires were compared against a reference library of SARS-CoV-2-specific TCRs that had been generated with the MIRA antigen-specificity platform. Breadth was defined as the fraction of unique TCRs that were SARS-CoV-2-associated, and depth was defined as the fraction of total T cells that were SARS-CoV-2-associated. Using the MIRA data, each spike-specific TCR was assigned both to the spike region to which the TCR was reactive and to a CD4 or CD8 class. Log10-transformed breadth and depth values were compared by one-way ANOVA with Sidak's multiple comparisons tests. TCRdb retrieved this table from immuneACCESS and kept in-frame rearrangements only. Not all clones are present; in checked studies, unresolved V genes account for under half, and no reason is known for the remainder. V, J and clone size were drawn from that table, and D and trimming were deduced from the DNA. Present in this sample are nearly 95,000 clones, 85% to 90% of which were seen just once. The ten largest clones take up 2% to 2.5% of the sample.

CDR1 and CDR2 (MNHEY, SMNVEV) derive from the germline V gene (reference sequence). The CDR3 spans 11 residues, from the cysteine through the phenylalanine. Left in the record is the CDR3 DNA by itself, 33 bases read in frame from the first base. The junction shows trimming of 4 bases on V and 13 bases on J, plus 11 bases between the germline ends. This specimen's time point label, per the study, means: about 28 days (+/-7) after the second vaccine dose. AZD1222 recipients with second doses at about 4 weeks or about 12 weeks were pooled, because spike-specific TCR depth and breadth did not differ between schedules. The vaccinee samples were drawn from two UK trials, COV001 and COV002, one of which was a single-blind randomized controlled phase 2/3 trial testing AZD1222 (ChAdOx1 nCoV-19) in healthy adults. Trial participant PBMC samples were collected at day 0 and day 28 after the second dose for TCRbeta chain sequencing.

The data derive from a study of T cell responses to AZD1222 COVID-19 vaccine (TCRdb year 2021). About the investigation overall: A total of more than 230 trial participants underwent TCR sequencing, of whom 207 received two doses of AZD1222 and about 26 received two doses of the MenACWY control vaccine. Enrollment into the trials was organized by age into subgroups of 18-55, 56-69 and 70-plus years, and those subgroups contained roughly 150, 30 and 60 TCR-sequenced participants, respectively.

Points the paper makes about the study in general: Reportedly, close to half of the unique spike-specific TCRs recognized epitopes lying outside the regions that are mutated in the B.1.351 and B.1.1.7 variants. Spike-specific TCR breadth and depth rose significantly after two AZD1222 doses compared with day 0 and with MenACWY recipients. Because no day 14 peak-response samples were available, the repertoires could be characterized only after the peak T cell response. CD4 TCRs associated with the vaccine covered the entire spike protein, and the dominant responses were in regions 160-218 and 743-854. Participants were mostly white British and included more females than males, and it was suggested by the authors that clonal diversity may have been underestimated. Conclusions about previously exposed vaccinees are limited because only six or seven AZD1222 recipients were SARS-CoV-2 seropositive at baseline. The 56-69-year group was small, and its depth increase did not reach significance, likely because of low power.

The sample here was peripheral blood, taken 28 days after the second AZD1222 dose. This receptor chain uses TRBV27 and TRBJ2-4, with the D gene not clear enough to name. This receptor was obtained from an adult who received the AZD1222 COVID-19 vaccine. The DNA sequence is as follows: TGTGCCAGCAGTTCCGGACCTGCACAGTACTTC. Its protein reads: CASSSGPAQYF.